This is a list of T cell receptor beta chains from one sample in a study of blood T cell repertoires in COVID-19. Sequencing used immunoSEQ multiplex PCR; TCRdb keeps in-frame clones, though not all of them. The sample carries 200,000 to 250,000 clones, roughly four fifths recorded once. Sequenced material: peripheral blood. The origin of the receptors is a woman older than 75 with acute or convalescent COVID-19. CDR3s include the opening cysteine and the closing phenylalanine or tryptophan. Fields, in order: J gene, D gene, V gene, clone size, CDR3 protein, CDR3 DNA. D genes are given only for firm matches. Size tells how often a clone was seen (once, few, many) or the class of an expanded clone, and some rows leave it out.

TRBJ2-7 | - | TRBV6-5 | - | CASSYAFGGFYEQYF | TGTGCCAGCAGTTACGCCTTTGGCGGATTCTACGAGCAGTACTTC
TRBJ2-7 | - | TRBV9 | - | CASSVVLRSVSTYEQYF | TGTGCCAGCAGCGTAGTTTTACGGAGCGTCTCGACCTACGAGCAGTACTTC
TRBJ1-4 | - | TRBV11-2 | - | CASSLFGIDEKLFF | TGTGCCAGCAGCCTCTTCGGGATAGATGAAAAACTGTTTTTT
TRBJ1-2 | TRBD1 | TRBV5-4 | few | CASSRGRNGYTF | TGTGCCAGCAGCAGGGGGCGCAATGGCTACACCTTC
TRBJ1-2 | - | TRBV5-6 | - | CASSLGRDGYTF | TGTGCCAGCAGCTTGGGGAGGGATGGCTACACCTTC
TRBJ2-7 | - | TRBV4-1 | - | CASSQGTTGRSYEQYF | TGCGCCAGCAGCCAAGGAACGACAGGGAGGTCCTACGAGCAGTACTTC
TRBJ2-3 | TRBD2 | TRBV5-5 | - | CASSLGLAGASTDTQYF | TGTGCCAGCAGCTTGGGACTAGCGGGAGCATCCACAGATACGCAGTATTTT
TRBJ2-1 | TRBD2 | TRBV19 | - | CASNSGSLDEQFF | TGTGCCAGCAATAGCGGGAGCTTGGATGAGCAGTTCTTC
TRBJ1-2 | - | TRBV28 | once | CASSRWDTAYGYTF | TGTGCCAGCAGTCGCTGGGACACCGCCTATGGCTACACCTTC
TRBJ2-7 | TRBD1 | TRBV5-5 | - | CASSFGTGGAYEQYF | TGTGCCAGCAGCTTTGGGACAGGGGGCGCCTACGAGCAGTACTTC
TRBJ1-1 | TRBD1 | TRBV11-3 | - | CASSSDRVSTEAFF | TGTGCCAGCAGCTCAGACAGGGTAAGCACTGAAGCTTTCTTT
TRBJ1-3 | - | TRBV7-9 | - | CASSSTSGNTIYF | TGTGCCAGCAGCTCCACTTCGGGAAACACCATATATTTT
TRBJ2-1 | TRBD2 | TRBV3-1/TRBV3-2 | - | CASSGGSGGPINEQFF | TGTGCCAGCAGCGGTGGTAGCGGGGGGCCGATAAATGAGCAGTTCTTC
TRBJ2-3 | - | TRBV6-5 | - | CASNSFSNLDTQYF | TGTGCCAGCAACAGTTTCTCGAATCTGGATACGCAGTATTTT